The 10 T cell receptor beta chains reported below all come from one sample, sequenced in a study of T cell clonotyping in hematopoietic cell transplantation. Sequencing was performed with immunoSEQ multiplex PCR; in TCRdb, only in-frame clones are kept and a portion is missing. The top ten hold about 1.5% of the sample, which has about 36,000 clones, roughly 96% seen once. The sample's time point: recipient sample about 28 days before transplant, after cytoreduction. Material: peripheral blood mononuclear cells, obtained before stem cell transplant. The receptors here all came from a man in his forties with chronic myeloid leukemia. Some clones in this sample may be carry-over from other donors' samples.

The chain couples TRBV5-4 to TRBJ1-1; D is undetermined. The germline V and J ends were trimmed by 3 bases and 1 base, with 10 bases remaining between them. Germline CDR1 reads SGHNT; CDR2 reads YYREEE (reference sequence). There are 14 residues in the CDR3. This CDR3 reads CASSWEGPNTEAFF. In DNA form, the CDR3 reads TGTGCCAGCAGCTGGGAGGGCCCGAACACTGAAGCTTTCTTT.

This sequence joins TRBV5-5 and TRBJ1-2; D is uncertain. The CDR3 loop spans 14 amino acids. Germline V gives CDR1 SGHKS, CDR2 YYEKEE (reference sequence). V lost 4 bases and J 0 bases, leaving 10 bases between the germline ends. The DNA for the CDR3 is TGTGCCAGCAGCCAGGACGGATCTAACTATGGCTACACCTTC. Its protein product is CASSQDGSNYGYTF.

The V call is TRBV19, the J call TRBJ1-4; TRBD1 is a possible D gene (5 bases). V dropped 5 bases and J dropped 3 bases, with 10 bases sitting between them. The length of the CDR3 is 14 residues. Germline CDR1 reads LNHDA; CDR2 reads SQIVND (reference sequence). CDR3 protein: CASSPQGANEKLFF. Here the CDR3 DNA reads TGTGCCAGTAGTCCCCAGGGAGCTAATGAAAAACTGTTTTTT.

This chain joins TRBV6-6 and TRBJ2-5; D not resolved. This CDR3 region has 14 residues. Germline values: CDR1 MNHNY, CDR2 SVGAGI (reference sequence). The V end was cut by 0 bases, the J end by 3 bases, with 8 bases between. CDR3 in amino acids: CASSYSTAEETQYF. The CDR3 DNA reads TGTGCCAGCAGTTACTCGACCGCTGAAGAGACCCAGTACTTC.

This clone was counted only a few times. V usage is TRBV7-2 and J usage is TRBJ1-1, with TRBD1 identical over 8 bases. Germline CDR1 reads SGHTA; CDR2 reads FQGNSA. The CDR3 runs to 17 residues. V lost 4 bases, J lost 1 base, and 11 bases stayed unmatched. Here the CDR3 reads CASSSGQGYFPNTEAFF. The CDR3 DNA reads as TGTGCCAGCAGCTCCGGACAGGGATATTTTCCGAACACTGAAGCTTTCTTT.

This clone was counted once. The rearrangement links TRBV14 to TRBJ1-3; 7 positions match TRBD1. V lost 7 bases to trimming and J lost 0 bases; unmatched junction nucleotides: 6. Germline CDR1 SGHDN, CDR2 FVKESK. This CDR3 spans 15 amino acids. The CDR3 sequence is CASIGGRISGNTIYF. CDR3 in DNA: TGTGCCAGCATAGGGGGCAGGATCTCTGGAAACACCATATATTTT.

The DNA of the CDR3 is TGCGCCAGCAGTAAGGGGGGGCAGGGGTCACCCCTCCACTTT. As protein: CASSKGGQGSPLHF. V usage is TRBV10-1 and J usage is TRBJ1-6, with a tentative D call TRBD1 (6 bases). V dropped 5 bases and J dropped 10 bases, with 15 bases sitting between them. The CDR3 is 14 residues long. From germline, CDR1 is WNHNN and CDR2 SYGVQD (reference sequence).

The chain recombines TRBV5-1 with TRBJ2-1; 12 bases line up with TRBD2. Germline CDR1 SGHRS, CDR2 YFSETQ. The CDR3 runs 18 residues. The trim removed 1 base at V and 5 bases at J, leaving 10 bases unmatched. The CDR3 DNA follows: TGCGCCAGCAGCTTGTTGCCCTTAGGACTAGCGGGGCACAATGAGCAGTTCTTC. Its protein product is CASSLLPLGLAGHNEQFF. Using reference TRBV5-1 and TRBJ2-1 for the parts outside the CDR3, the full variable domain is KAGVTQTPRYLIKTRGQQVTLSCSPISGHRSVSWYQQTPGQGLQFLFEYFSETQRNKGNFPGRFSGRQFSNSRSEMNVSTLELGDSALYLCASSLLPLGLAGHNEQFFGPGTRLTVL.

The chain carries TRBV6-5 and TRBJ1-2, with a tentative D call TRBD1 (5 bases). Germline loops: CDR1 MNHEY, CDR2 SVGAGI. Trimming removed 6 bases at V and 2 bases at J, with 10 bases between. There are 13 residues in the CDR3. For the CDR3, the DNA is TGTGCCAGCAGGCGGGACGGGAACTATGGCTACACCTTC. This codes for CASRRDGNYGYTF.

The rearrangement links TRBV4-1 to TRBJ1-2, with TRBD1 identical over 12 bases. The CDR3 extends over 16 amino acids. Trimming cost V 4 bases and J 4 bases; bases outside gene matches: 7. CDR1 is MGHRA, CDR2 YSYEKL, per germline. CDR3 DNA: TGCGCCAGCAGCCCGGGACAGGGGGCGCTTGGCTATGGCTACACCTTC. Translation gives CASSPGQGALGYGYTF.